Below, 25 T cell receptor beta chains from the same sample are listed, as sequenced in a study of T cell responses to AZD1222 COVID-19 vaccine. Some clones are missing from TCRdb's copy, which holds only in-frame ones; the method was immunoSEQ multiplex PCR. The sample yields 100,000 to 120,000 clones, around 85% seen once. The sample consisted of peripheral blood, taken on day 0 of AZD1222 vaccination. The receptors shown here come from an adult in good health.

The CDR3 DNA sequence: TGTGCCAGCAGTTTATGGGAGACTCTCTCCGGGGCCAACGTCCTGACTTTC. Residues: CASSLWETLSGANVLTF. The genes are TRBV28 and TRBJ2-6; unclear D gene. This CDR3 spans 17 amino acids. Germline V CDR1 and CDR2: MDHEN, SYDVKM. The V and J ends lost 0 bases and 4 bases respectively, with 13 bases between them.

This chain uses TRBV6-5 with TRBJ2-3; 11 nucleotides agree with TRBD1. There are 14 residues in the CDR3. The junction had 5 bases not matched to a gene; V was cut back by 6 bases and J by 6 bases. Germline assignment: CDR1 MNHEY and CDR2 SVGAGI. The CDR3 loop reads CASRAGTGGDTQYF. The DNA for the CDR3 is TGTGCCAGCAGAGCCGGGACAGGGGGTGATACGCAGTATTTT.

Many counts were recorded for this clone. The CDR3 region has the DNA TGTGCCAGCAGCCAAGATCCGGGACAGGGGGCCGAGTACGAGCAGTACTTC. Amino acids: CASSQDPGQGAEYEQYF. The chain carries TRBV4-2 and TRBJ2-7; TRBD1 matches at 12 bases. Germline CDR1 is LGHNA and CDR2 is YNFKEQ. CDR3 size: 17 residues. Germline trimming cut 0 bases from V and 4 bases from J; bases unmatched to any gene: 7.

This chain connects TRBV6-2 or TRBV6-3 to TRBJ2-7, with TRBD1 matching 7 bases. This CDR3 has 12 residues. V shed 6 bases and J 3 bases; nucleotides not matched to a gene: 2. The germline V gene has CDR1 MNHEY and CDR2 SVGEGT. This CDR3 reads CASSDRDYEQYF. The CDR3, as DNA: TGTGCCAGCAGCGACAGGGACTACGAGCAGTACTTC.

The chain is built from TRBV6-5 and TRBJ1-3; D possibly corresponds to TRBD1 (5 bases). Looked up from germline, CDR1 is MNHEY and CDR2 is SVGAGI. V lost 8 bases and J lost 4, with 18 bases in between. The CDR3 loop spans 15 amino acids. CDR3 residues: CASYPQTAGGNTIYF. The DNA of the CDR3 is TGTGCCAGCTACCCTCAGACAGCGGGGGGAAACACCATATATTTT.

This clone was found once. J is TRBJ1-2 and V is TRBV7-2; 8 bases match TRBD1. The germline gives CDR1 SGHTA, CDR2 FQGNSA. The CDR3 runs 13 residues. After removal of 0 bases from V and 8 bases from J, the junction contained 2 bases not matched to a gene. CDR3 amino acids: CASSLATGDGYTF. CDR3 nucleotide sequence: TGTGCCAGCAGCTTAGCGACAGGGGACGGCTACACCTTC.

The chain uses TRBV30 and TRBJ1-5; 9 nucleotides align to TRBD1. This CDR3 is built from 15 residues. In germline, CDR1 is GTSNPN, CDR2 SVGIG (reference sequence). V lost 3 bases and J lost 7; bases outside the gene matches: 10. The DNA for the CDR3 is TGTGCCTGGAGCCGATACAGGGGGCAAGGGCAGCCCCAGCATTTT. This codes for CAWSRYRGQGQPQHF.

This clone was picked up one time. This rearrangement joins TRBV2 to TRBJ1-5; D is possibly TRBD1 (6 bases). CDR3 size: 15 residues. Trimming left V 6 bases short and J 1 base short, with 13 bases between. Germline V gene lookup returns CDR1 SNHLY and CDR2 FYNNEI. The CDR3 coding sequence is TGTGCCAGCAGGCCACAGGGAGGCAGCAATCAGCCCCAGCATTTT. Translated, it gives CASRPQGGSNQPQHF.

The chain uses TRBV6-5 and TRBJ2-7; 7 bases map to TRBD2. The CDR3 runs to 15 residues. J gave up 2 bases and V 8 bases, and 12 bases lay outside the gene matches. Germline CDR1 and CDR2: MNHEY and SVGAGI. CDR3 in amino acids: CASSVTSGKTYEQYF. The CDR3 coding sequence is TGTGCCAGCTCAGTTACCAGCGGGAAGACCTACGAGCAGTACTTC.

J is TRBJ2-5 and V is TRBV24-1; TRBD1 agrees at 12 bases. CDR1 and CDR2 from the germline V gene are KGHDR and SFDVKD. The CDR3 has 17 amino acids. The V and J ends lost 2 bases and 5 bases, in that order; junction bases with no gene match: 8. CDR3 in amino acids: CATSDSTPGQGAETQYF. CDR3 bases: TGTGCCACCAGTGATTCAACCCCGGGACAGGGGGCCGAGACCCAGTACTTC.

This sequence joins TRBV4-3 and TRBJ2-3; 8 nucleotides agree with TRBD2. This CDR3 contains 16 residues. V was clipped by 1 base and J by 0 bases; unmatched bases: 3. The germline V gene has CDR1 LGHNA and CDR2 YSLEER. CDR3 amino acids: CASSQGIAGSTDTQYF. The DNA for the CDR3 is TGCGCCAGCAGCCAAGGTATAGCGGGAAGCACAGATACGCAGTATTTT.

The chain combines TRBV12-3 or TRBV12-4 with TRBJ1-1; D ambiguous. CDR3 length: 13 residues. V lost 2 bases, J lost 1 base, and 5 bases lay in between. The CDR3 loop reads CASSLKENTEAFF. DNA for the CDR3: TGTGCCAGCAGTTTAAAGGAGAACACTGAAGCTTTCTTT.

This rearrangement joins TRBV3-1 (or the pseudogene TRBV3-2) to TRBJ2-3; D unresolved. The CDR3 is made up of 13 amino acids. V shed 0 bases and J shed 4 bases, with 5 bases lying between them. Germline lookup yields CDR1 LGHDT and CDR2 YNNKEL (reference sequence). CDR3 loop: CASSQEAADTQYF. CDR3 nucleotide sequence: TGTGCCAGCAGCCAAGAAGCAGCAGATACGCAGTATTTT.

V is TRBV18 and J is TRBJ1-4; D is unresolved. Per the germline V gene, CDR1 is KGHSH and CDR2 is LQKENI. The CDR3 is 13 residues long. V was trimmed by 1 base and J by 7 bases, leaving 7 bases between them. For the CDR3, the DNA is TGTGCCAGCTCACCACGGTTACGTGAAAAACTGTTTTTT. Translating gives CASSPRLREKLFF.

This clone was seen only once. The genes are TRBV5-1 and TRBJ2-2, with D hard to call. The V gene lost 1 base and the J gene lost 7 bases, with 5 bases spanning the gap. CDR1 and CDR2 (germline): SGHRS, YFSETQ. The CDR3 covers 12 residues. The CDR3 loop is CASSLSSGELFF. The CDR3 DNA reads TGCGCCAGCAGCTTGTCCAGCGGGGAGCTGTTTTTT.

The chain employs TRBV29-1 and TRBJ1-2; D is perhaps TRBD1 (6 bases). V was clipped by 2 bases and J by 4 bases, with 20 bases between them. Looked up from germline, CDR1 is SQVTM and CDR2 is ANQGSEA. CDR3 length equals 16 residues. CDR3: CSVEKATGTRGYGYTF. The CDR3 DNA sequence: TGCAGCGTTGAAAAGGCGACAGGCACTAGGGGCTATGGCTACACCTTC.

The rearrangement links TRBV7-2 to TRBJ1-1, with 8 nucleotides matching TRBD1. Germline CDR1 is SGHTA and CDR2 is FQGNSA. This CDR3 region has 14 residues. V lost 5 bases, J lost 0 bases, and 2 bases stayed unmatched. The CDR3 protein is CASSRQGMNTEAFF. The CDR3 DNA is TGTGCCAGCAGCAGACAGGGGATGAACACTGAAGCTTTCTTT.

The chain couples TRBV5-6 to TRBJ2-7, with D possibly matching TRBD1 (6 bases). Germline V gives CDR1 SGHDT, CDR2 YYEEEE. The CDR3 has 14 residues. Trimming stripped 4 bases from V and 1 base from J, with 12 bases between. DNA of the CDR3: TGTGCCAGCAGCGACACAGGGACGTCCTACGAGCAGTACTTC. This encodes CASSDTGTSYEQYF.

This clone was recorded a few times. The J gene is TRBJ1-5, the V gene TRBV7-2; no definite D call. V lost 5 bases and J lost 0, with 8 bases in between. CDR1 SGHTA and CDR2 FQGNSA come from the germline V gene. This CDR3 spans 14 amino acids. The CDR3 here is CASSQQFSNQPQHF. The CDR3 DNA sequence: TGTGCCAGCAGCCAACAGTTTAGCAATCAGCCCCAGCATTTT.

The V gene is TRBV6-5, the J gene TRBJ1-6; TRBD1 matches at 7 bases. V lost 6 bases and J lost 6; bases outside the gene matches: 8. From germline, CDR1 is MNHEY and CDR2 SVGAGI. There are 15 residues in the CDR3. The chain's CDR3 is CASSPTGLGNSPLHF. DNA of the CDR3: TGTGCCAGCAGCCCGACAGGGTTGGGTAATTCACCCCTCCACTTT.

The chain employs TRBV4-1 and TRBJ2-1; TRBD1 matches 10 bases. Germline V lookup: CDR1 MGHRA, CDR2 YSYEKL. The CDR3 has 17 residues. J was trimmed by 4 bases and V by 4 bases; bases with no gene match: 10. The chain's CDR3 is CASSPLGDRGRYNEQFF. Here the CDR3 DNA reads TGCGCCAGCAGCCCCCTAGGGGACAGGGGCCGTTACAATGAGCAGTTCTTC.

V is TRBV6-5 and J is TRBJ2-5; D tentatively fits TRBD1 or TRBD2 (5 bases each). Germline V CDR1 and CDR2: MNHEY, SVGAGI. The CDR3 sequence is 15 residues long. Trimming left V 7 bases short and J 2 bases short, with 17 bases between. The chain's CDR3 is CASTPGQAFQETQYF. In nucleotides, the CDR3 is TGTGCCAGCACCCCGGGGCAGGCCTTTCAAGAGACCCAGTACTTC.

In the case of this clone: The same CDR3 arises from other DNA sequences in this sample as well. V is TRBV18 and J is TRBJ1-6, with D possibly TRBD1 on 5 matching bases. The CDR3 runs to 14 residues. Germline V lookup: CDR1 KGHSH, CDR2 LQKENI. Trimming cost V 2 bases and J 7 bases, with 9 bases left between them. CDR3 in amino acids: CASSPARGNSPLHF. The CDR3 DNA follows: TGTGCCAGCTCACCAGCACGGGGGAATTCACCCCTCCACTTT.

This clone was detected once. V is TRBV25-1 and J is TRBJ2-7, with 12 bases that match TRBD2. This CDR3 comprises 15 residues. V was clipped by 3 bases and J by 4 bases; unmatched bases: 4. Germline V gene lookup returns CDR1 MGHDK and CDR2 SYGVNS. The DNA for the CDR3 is TGTGCCAGCAGTGATCTAGCGGGAGGGTCATACGAGCAGTACTTC. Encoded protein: CASSDLAGGSYEQYF.

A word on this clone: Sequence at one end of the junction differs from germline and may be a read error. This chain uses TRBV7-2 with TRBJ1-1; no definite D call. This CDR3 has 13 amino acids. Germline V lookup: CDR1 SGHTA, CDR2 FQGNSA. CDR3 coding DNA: TGTGCCAGCAGCTTAGCAGGGAACCCTGAAGCTTTCTTT. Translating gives CASSLAGNPEAFF.